This T cell receptor beta chain was sequenced for a study of blood T cells in healthy people across ages. Looking at the study overall: The template switching approach captured approximately one barcoded beta molecule for every two T cells.

This clonotype was seen ten or more times. Sample-barcoded 5' priming and a J-beta primer mix drove a second PCR of roughly 7 to 11 cycles. Tags on each cDNA molecule came from a template-switch adaptor with 12 random nucleotides. TCRdb used MiXCR to reprocess the 5' RACE reads, holding one entry per CDR3 protein. The table lists 850,000 to 1,000,000 distinct CDR3 sequences, about 48% of them singletons. At least 7 million PBMCs were isolated per sample. The V and J ends lost 0 bases and 7 bases, in that order; junction bases with no gene match: 6. Germline V gene lookup returns CDR1 MNHEY and CDR2 SMNVEV (reference sequence). The CDR3 contains 15 residues.

The material sequenced was blood. The V call is TRBV27, the J call TRBJ1-1; 9 bases line up with TRBD1. The sequence was obtained from a young man in good health. Here the CDR3 reads CASSLSRTGASEAFF. CDR3 coding DNA: TGTGCCAGCAGTTTATCGAGGACAGGGGCTAGTGAAGCTTTCTTT.